These 20 T cell receptor beta chains originate from one sample sequenced in a study of T cells in Graves' hyperthyroidism and ophthalmopathy. TCR beta CDR3 region amplification was performed from RNA transcripts. Researchers ran a first-round RT-PCR on the TCR CDR3 using the HTBI primer set. Each CDR3 protein is one row after TCRdb ran MiXCR on the multiplex PCR reads. The table shows a few hundred thousand distinct CDR3 sequences, with 46% occurring only once. Sample: peripheral blood or thyroid tissue (not recorded which). Receptors were obtained from a woman younger than 35 with Graves' hyperthyroidism.

This clonotype was seen at least ten times. The chain recombines TRBV19 with TRBJ1-4; TRBD1 aligns across 7 bases. The CDR3 extends over 15 amino acids. The ends lost 3 bases at V and 5 bases at J; junction bases unmatched: 6. Germline V gives CDR1 LNHDA, CDR2 SQIVND (reference sequence). The CDR3 DNA sequence: TGTGCCAGTAGTATGACGGGACAGAAAAATGAAAAACTGTTTTTT. As protein: CASSMTGQKNEKLFF.

This clonotype came up many times. J is TRBJ2-7 and V is TRBV29-1; D call uncertain. V lost 5 bases and J lost 3, with 14 bases in between. The CDR3 loop spans 13 amino acids. CDR1 and CDR2 (germline): SQVTM, ANQGSEA. The CDR3 DNA is TGCAGCGTTAGGCAGGAACAAAACTACGAGCAGTACTTC. Amino acids: CSVRQEQNYEQYF.

This clonotype was seen at least ten times. The rearrangement links TRBV2 to TRBJ2-2, with 11 positions matching TRBD2. CDR3 size: 17 residues. Germline V lookup: CDR1 SNHLY, CDR2 FYNNEI. The V and J ends lost 3 bases and 10 bases, in that order; junction bases with no gene match: 13. The CDR3 bases are TGTGCCAGCAGTGAGGGGGCTAGCGGGAGGCGTGCGGTGGAGCTGTTTTTT. Protein sequence: CASSEGASGRRAVELFF.

Notes on this clonotype: One end of the junction varies from germline; a read error may be responsible. The chain carries TRBV6-6 and TRBJ1-1; possible D gene TRBD1, 6 bases. CDR3 length: 12 residues. The germline V gene has CDR1 MNHNY and CDR2 SVGAGI (reference sequence). CDR3 sequence reads: CASSRGNTEASF. The DNA of the CDR3 is TGTGCCAGCAGTAGGGGGAACACTGAAGCTTCCTTT.

This clonotype was picked up many times. The chain is built from TRBV6-4 and TRBJ1-1; tentative D call: TRBD1 (5 bases). V lost 3 bases to trimming and J lost 0 bases, with 11 bases between them. The CDR3 sequence is 15 residues long. Germline V gives CDR1 MRHNA, CDR2 SNTAGT. The CDR3 DNA sequence: TGTGCCAGCAGTGAGGACGGACACTTGAACACTGAAGCTTTCTTT. Encoded protein: CASSEDGHLNTEAFF.

V is TRBV18 and J is TRBJ2-2; tentatively, D is TRBD1 (6 bases). Germline CDR1 is KGHSH and CDR2 is LQKENI. The CDR3 is 16 amino acids. Trimming pared 7 bases from V and 0 bases from J, leaving 15 bases between. CDR3 amino acids: CASYPRDKPNTGELFF. CDR3 nucleotides: TGTGCCAGCTATCCACGGGACAAACCGAACACCGGGGAGCTGTTTTTT.

This clonotype was seen ten or more times. The chain couples TRBV20-1 to TRBJ2-7, with a weak D call TRBD1 (5 bases). CDR1 DFQATT and CDR2 SNEGSKA come from the germline V gene (reference sequence). The CDR3 is 14 amino acids. V gave up 1 base and J gave up 3 bases, with 13 bases separating them. CDR3 residues: CSARATVNYYEQYF. As DNA, the CDR3 is TGCAGTGCTAGAGCGACAGTCAACTACTACGAGCAGTACTTC.

In its sample, this clonotype was seen many times. J is TRBJ1-4 and V is TRBV20-1; D unclear. Per germline, CDR1 DFQATT and CDR2 SNEGSKA (reference sequence). V dropped 2 bases and J dropped 7 bases, with 14 bases sitting between them. This CDR3 is 14 amino acids long. The CDR3 region is CSARRVAGSEKLFF. The CDR3 DNA is TGCAGTGCTAGAAGGGTGGCAGGTAGTGAAAAACTGTTTTTT.

The chain carries TRBV7-6 and TRBJ2-3, with 7 bases identical to TRBD2. The CDR3 is 15 amino acids. V trimming: 6 bases; J trimming: 6 bases; junction bases outside the gene matches: 12. Looked up from germline, CDR1 is SGHVS and CDR2 is FNYEAQ. CDR3 bases: TGTGCCAGCAGGCAGTTGGCGGGAGTCAGGGATACGCAGTATTTT. It codes for CASRQLAGVRDTQYF.

This clonotype came up many times. This rearrangement joins TRBV5-6 to TRBJ2-7; D unresolved. Germline V gene data show CDR1 as SGHDT and CDR2 as YYEEEE. Trimming took off 1 base at V and 4 bases at J, with 15 bases between the two ends. The CDR3 has 15 residues. The CDR3 spells CASSLWYPSDYEQYF. The CDR3 bases are TGTGCCAGCAGCTTGTGGTACCCCTCCGATTACGAGCAGTACTTC.

This clonotype was seen many times. J is TRBJ1-1 and V is TRBV20-1; D is undetermined. V was shortened by 3 bases and J by 1 base, with 9 bases between the two germline ends. The V gene's germline CDR1 is DFQATT and CDR2 SNEGSKA (reference sequence). The CDR3 runs to 13 residues. The CDR3 loop reads CSASVFRNTEAFF. The CDR3 bases are TGCAGTGCTAGTGTGTTCAGGAACACTGAAGCTTTCTTT.

This rearrangement joins TRBV7-9 to TRBJ2-7; D possibly corresponds to TRBD2 (6 bases). The CDR3 spans 15 residues. Between the trimmed V and J ends, which lost 5 bases and 2 bases, there was a span of 16 bases. Germline V gene data show CDR1 as SEHNR and CDR2 as FQNEAQ (reference sequence). Written as DNA, the CDR3 is TGTGCCAGCAGCCAGGCCGGGAGCGAAACCTACGAGCAGTACTTC. Translated, it gives CASSQAGSETYEQYF.

There are many counts of this clonotype. This chain joins TRBV9 and TRBJ2-5, with 7 bases fitting TRBD2. With 3 bases clipped from V and 9 bases from J, the junction kept 14 bases outside the gene matches. This CDR3 is built from 15 residues. Germline assignment: CDR1 SGDLS and CDR2 YYNGEE. The CDR3: CASSDTGTIRGAQYF. Here the CDR3 DNA reads TGTGCCAGCAGCGATACCGGGACTATTAGAGGGGCCCAGTACTTC.

This clonotype was counted at least ten times. Here the CDR3 reads CASTSTGAIYEQYF. The CDR3 region has the DNA TGTGCCAGCACCTCGACAGGGGCGATCTACGAGCAGTACTTC. The V and J genes are TRBV7-9 and TRBJ2-7; 8 nucleotides agree with TRBD1. V lost 7 bases, J lost 3 bases, and 8 bases stayed unmatched. Per the germline V gene, CDR1 is SEHNR and CDR2 is FQNEAQ (reference sequence). CDR3 length: 14 residues.

This clonotype was seen more than once but under ten times. CDR3 nucleotide sequence: TGTGCCAGCAGTGAAGCGGACAGGGTTGGAAACACCATATATTTT. Protein: CASSEADRVGNTIYF. The V call is TRBV6-1, the J call TRBJ1-3; 8 nucleotides agree with TRBD1. There are 15 residues in the CDR3. V lost 0 bases, J lost 3 bases, and 1 base stayed unmatched. Germline CDR1 reads MNHNS; CDR2 reads SASEGT.

The chain uses TRBV10-3 and TRBJ2-7; TRBD1 agrees at 9 bases. The germline V gene has CDR1 ENHRY and CDR2 SYGVKD. Trimming took 8 bases from V and 12 from J; bases not matched to a gene: 8. The CDR3 loop spans 11 amino acids. CDR3 region: CAIGVGTGLYF. The CDR3 DNA follows: TGTGCCATCGGAGTCGGGACAGGGCTGTACTTC.

This chain connects TRBV24-1 to TRBJ2-5; D may be TRBD2 (5 bases). CDR3 length: 15 amino acids. Trimming removed 6 bases from V and 9 bases from J, with 22 bases in between. Germline CDR1 reads KGHDR; CDR2 reads SFDVKD. The CDR3 coding sequence is TGTGCCACCAGTCCAGATGACGCTAGCAATCAGCCCCAGTACTTC. Translating gives CATSPDDASNQPQYF.

The chain recombines TRBV4-2 with TRBJ1-1; D gene ambiguous. From germline, CDR1 is LGHNA and CDR2 YNFKEQ. Trimming cost V 1 base and J 2 bases, with 14 bases left between them. CDR3 length equals 16 residues. CDR3 nucleotide sequence: TGTGCCAGCAGCCAAGGCGGATGGGAATTAAACACTGAAGCTTTCTTT. Its translation: CASSQGGWELNTEAFF.

At least ten counts were recorded for this clonotype. The V call is TRBV19, the J call TRBJ2-7; 11 nucleotides align to TRBD1. The CDR3 spans 14 residues. V was clipped by 8 bases and J by 2 bases; unmatched bases: 5. Per germline, CDR1 LNHDA and CDR2 SQIVND (reference sequence). The chain's CDR3 is CASQSGQGAYEQYF. The CDR3 DNA reads as TGTGCCAGTCAATCGGGACAGGGGGCCTACGAGCAGTACTTC. Supplemented by reference TRBV19 and TRBJ2-7, the full variable domain reads DGGITQSPKYLFRKEGQNVTLSCEQNLNHDAMYWYRQDPGQGLRLIYYSQIVNDFQKGDIAEGYSVSREKKESFPLTVTSAQKNPTAFYLCASQSGQGAYEQYFGPGTRLTVT.

The chain combines TRBV20-1 with TRBJ2-1; D not resolved. Germline CDR1 reads DFQATT; CDR2 reads SNEGSKA (reference sequence). This CDR3 is built from 15 residues. Trimming left V 0 bases short and J 1 base short, with 10 bases between. CDR3 loop: CSARDRQRSYNEQFF. CDR3 DNA: TGCAGTGCTAGAGATCGGCAAAGGTCCTACAATGAGCAGTTCTTC.